This T cell receptor (beta chain) was identified in a study of neurological immune-mediated disorders. Study-wide findings and caveats: The absence of shared CDR3 amino acid sequences among expanded clones across subjects suggests private repertoires in all groups. The level of TCR clonal expansion was highest in patients with HTLV-1-associated myelopathy and lowest in multiple sclerosis, where it fell below the level seen in healthy controls.

The making of cDNA relied on 5'RACE with 10-nucleotide random UMIs. Via MiXCR, TCRdb re-called the 5' RACE reads, giving one row per CDR3 protein. The table records some 80,000 distinct CDR3 sequences, 5.8% of them present only once. This clonotype was seen only a few times. Its antigen remains unknown. The time point: longitudinal time-point 2. Germline CDR1 and CDR2: MNHEY and SMNVEV (reference sequence). The CDR3 has 16 residues. Trimming at V came to 7 bases and at J to 4 bases, leaving 12 bases not matched to a gene. The clonotype originates from an older woman with multiple sclerosis. The chain carries TRBV27 and TRBJ2-5, with 10 bases aligning to TRBD2. The sequenced material came from PBMCs. The CDR3 here is CASTSGIAGGLETQYF. The DNA of the CDR3 is TGTGCCAGCACAAGCGGAATAGCGGGGGGCCTAGAGACCCAGTACTTC.